These 32 T cell receptor beta chains share one sample of origin, sequenced in a study of shared clonotypes between healthy human individuals. Profiled with immunoSEQ multiplex PCR; TCRdb holds only in-frame clones, not every one. The table records approximately 1.5 million clones, 95% to 99% of them present only once. Specimen: naive CD4+ T cells sorted from blood. Subset of the sample: CD45RA+ positively selected. The source is a young man in good health.

This rearrangement joins TRBV5-6 to TRBJ1-2; D might be TRBD1 (5 bases). V dropped 3 bases and J dropped 5 bases, with 5 bases sitting between them. The CDR3 contains 11 residues. The germline V gene has CDR1 SGHDT and CDR2 YYEEEE. The CDR3 sequence: CASSWGYGYTF. CDR3 bases: TGTGCCAGCAGCTGGGGGTATGGCTACACCTTC.

V usage is TRBV27 and J usage is TRBJ1-5; TRBD1 matches 8 bases. Trimming took 4 bases from V and 6 from J; bases not matched to a gene: 8. This CDR3 is built from 15 residues. Germline V gene data show CDR1 as MNHEY and CDR2 as SMNVEV (reference sequence). As DNA, the CDR3 is TGTGCCAGCAGTTCGGAGGCAGGGGGCTTTCAGCCCCAGCATTTT. This encodes CASSSEAGGFQPQHF.

V is TRBV10-1 and J is TRBJ1-4; a possible D gene is TRBD1 (6 bases). The CDR3 extends over 14 amino acids. CDR1 is WNHNN, CDR2 SYGVQD, per germline (reference sequence). Between the trimmed V and J ends, which lost 5 bases and 0 bases, there was a span of 7 bases. CDR3 protein: CASSRQATNEKLFF. CDR3 in DNA: TGCGCCAGCAGTAGACAGGCAACTAATGAAAAACTGTTTTTT.

The CDR3 DNA sequence: TGTGCCAGCACGGGGGCGAGGGGCATCACAGATACGCAGTATTTT. Translating gives CASTGARGITDTQYF. The J gene is TRBJ2-3, the V gene TRBV6-1; tentatively, D is TRBD1 or TRBD2 (6 bases each). CDR3 length: 15 residues. Germline lookup yields CDR1 MNHNS and CDR2 SASEGT. Trimming stripped 7 bases from V and 2 bases from J, with 16 bases between.

This chain joins TRBV5-6 and TRBJ1-5, with a tentative D call TRBD1 (6 bases). Germline V gene sequence: CDR1 SGHDT, CDR2 YYEEEE. This CDR3 contains 17 residues. V was shortened by 2 bases and J by 6 bases, with 21 bases between the two germline ends. In DNA form, the CDR3 reads TGTGCCAGCAGCTTCTACAGGGCAGGGTCTGGGGGTCAGCCCCAGCATTTT. Protein product: CASSFYRAGSGGQPQHF.

This clone was recorded only once. The chain combines TRBV11-3 with TRBJ2-1; D possibly matches TRBD1 or TRBD2 (7 bases each). The CDR3 covers 18 residues. Trimming took off 0 bases at V and 1 base at J, with 16 bases between the two ends. The germline gives CDR1 SGHNT, CDR2 YENEEA. CDR3 region: CASSLEQGREQSYNEQFF. The CDR3 nucleotides are TGTGCCAGCAGCTTAGAACAGGGGCGGGAGCAGTCCTACAATGAGCAGTTCTTC.

The table lists this clone with a count of one. The V and J genes are TRBV6-1 and TRBJ2-1; 9 bases align to TRBD2. Germline trimming cut 7 bases from V and 4 bases from J; bases unmatched to any gene: 8. There are 15 residues in the CDR3. The germline V gene encodes CDR1 MNHNS and CDR2 SASEGT. The DNA of the CDR3 is TGTGCCAGCATCCCCCTAGCGGGAACATACAATGAGCAGTTCTTC. Translation gives CASIPLAGTYNEQFF.

This clone came up once. The rearrangement links TRBV18 to TRBJ2-7, with D perhaps matching TRBD1 or TRBD2 (5 bases each). V was clipped by 5 bases and J by 4 bases, with 12 bases between them. Germline V gene sequence: CDR1 KGHSH, CDR2 LQKENI. CDR3 length: 13 residues. Here the CDR3 DNA reads TGTGCCAGCTCAAACGGGGACCAGTACGAGCAGTACTTC. It is translated as CASSNGDQYEQYF.

CDR3 sequence: CASNPGSVLDTQYF. DNA for the CDR3: TGCGCCAGCAATCCGGGATCCGTTTTAGATACGCAGTATTTT. The chain couples TRBV5-1 to TRBJ2-3; TRBD2 might be the D (5 bases). Germline lookup yields CDR1 SGHRS and CDR2 YFSETQ. V lost 6 bases and J 5 bases, leaving 16 bases between the germline ends. The length of the CDR3 is 14 residues.

This chain uses TRBV5-1 with TRBJ2-1, with 10 positions matching TRBD2. Germline CDR1 SGHRS, CDR2 YFSETQ. The CDR3 covers 15 residues. V trimming: 0 bases; J trimming: 10 bases; junction bases outside the gene matches: 7. CDR3 loop: CASSLGTSGMGEQFF. Written as DNA, the CDR3 is TGCGCCAGCAGCTTGGGAACTAGCGGGATGGGCGAGCAGTTCTTC.

The rearrangement joins TRBV5-1 to TRBJ1-2, with D perhaps TRBD1 (6 bases). The V gene lost 0 bases and the J gene lost 3 bases, with 18 bases spanning the gap. CDR3 size: 17 residues. Germline V gives CDR1 SGHRS, CDR2 YFSETQ. The CDR3 region has the DNA TGCGCCAGCAGCTTGGCCGATACAGGGTTTCGAGACTATGGCTACACCTTC. Its translation is CASSLADTGFRDYGYTF.

J is TRBJ2-2 and V is TRBV11-3; either TRBD1 or TRBD2 may fit D (5 bases each). CDR3 size: 17 residues. The V and J ends lost 8 bases and 2 bases respectively, with 21 bases between them. CDR1 and CDR2 (germline): SGHNT, YENEEA. As DNA, the CDR3 is TGTGCCAGCTCAAAATACCTCCGGGACGGAAACACCGGGGAGCTGTTTTTT. The encoded protein is CASSKYLRDGNTGELFF.

The chain employs TRBV7-9 and TRBJ2-1; D assignment may be TRBD1 or TRBD2 (6 bases each). Germline V gives CDR1 SEHNR, CDR2 FQNEAQ (reference sequence). This CDR3 comprises 18 residues. V was shortened by 2 bases and J by 4 bases, with 21 bases between the two germline ends. CDR3 residues: CASSLRGAGRPIYNEQFF. The CDR3 DNA sequence: TGTGCCAGCAGCTTAAGGGGGGCGGGCCGACCAATATACAATGAGCAGTTCTTC.

The rearrangement links TRBV12-2 to TRBJ2-7; the D call of TRBD2 is as the table states it, not checked on the DNA. TRBV12-2 is shown as a pseudogene. The CDR3 runs to 18 residues. The CDR3 region is CASRLVGFYGRSPNEQYF. The CDR3 DNA follows: TGTGCAAGTCGCTTAGTGGGGTTTTACGGGAGGTCTCCTAACGAGCAGTACTTC.

In DNA, the CDR3 is TGTGCCAGCAGCCCAGCTTCGGGGGAGTGGGACAATGAGCAGTTCTTC. Translated, it gives CASSPASGEWDNEQFF. V is TRBV9 and J is TRBJ2-1; D perhaps matches TRBD2 (6 bases). Trimming took 4 bases from V and 5 from J, leaving 19 bases between them. CDR3 size: 16 residues. Germline loops: CDR1 SGDLS, CDR2 YYNGEE.

The chain links TRBV6-5 to TRBJ1-2; D is perhaps TRBD1 (6 bases). The germline V gene has CDR1 MNHEY and CDR2 SVGAGI. The V end lost 6 bases, the J end lost 7 bases, and 12 bases lay between the germline ends. This CDR3 contains 12 residues. CDR3 amino acids: CASSDRLRGYTF. CDR3 bases: TGTGCCAGCAGCGACAGGCTTCGTGGCTACACCTTC.

The chain couples TRBV10-3 to TRBJ2-3; 10 bases line up with TRBD2. The germline V gene has CDR1 ENHRY and CDR2 SYGVKD. J gave up 0 bases and V 5 bases, and 5 bases lay outside the gene matches. The CDR3 is made up of 16 amino acids. Here the CDR3 reads CAISTTSGTSTDTQYF. The CDR3 DNA follows: TGTGCCATCAGTACAACTAGCGGGACTAGCACAGATACGCAGTATTTT.

Concerning this clone itself: At the DNA level, this CDR3 is encoded by other sequences in the same sample as well. The chain has TRBV4-3 and TRBJ2-3; no firm D call. CDR3 length: 12 amino acids. Between the trimmed V and J ends, which lost 1 base and 4 bases, there was a span of 3 bases. Per germline, CDR1 LGHNA and CDR2 YSLEER. The CDR3, as DNA: TGCGCCAGCAGCCAAGTCCCAGATACGCAGTATTTT. Translated: CASSQVPDTQYF.

This sequence joins TRBV5-1 and TRBJ2-5, with no clear D. Looked up from germline, CDR1 is SGHRS and CDR2 is YFSETQ. V was clipped by 0 bases and J by 5 bases, with 14 bases between them. This CDR3 comprises 15 residues. CDR3 amino acids: CASSLAGKTLETQYF. The CDR3 nucleotides are TGCGCCAGCAGCTTGGCAGGAAAAACCTTGGAGACCCAGTACTTC.

The rearrangement joins TRBV6-5 to TRBJ2-5; possibly TRBD2 for D (6 bases). Trimming pared 6 bases from V and 5 bases from J, leaving 19 bases between. Germline values: CDR1 MNHEY, CDR2 SVGAGI. The CDR3 totals 15 residues. The CDR3 DNA reads as TGTGCCAGCAGGCTGACTAGGCTGGGGTACGAGACCCAGTACTTC. Its protein is CASRLTRLGYETQYF.

The chain uses TRBV5-8 and TRBJ2-5; tentative D call: TRBD1 (5 bases). The germline V and J ends were trimmed by 4 bases and 0 bases, with 13 bases remaining between them. The CDR3 has 15 residues. Per germline, CDR1 SGHTS and CDR2 YDEGEE. This CDR3 reads CASSPRTRNQETQYF. CDR3 DNA: TGTGCCAGCAGCCCCCGGACAAGAAACCAAGAGACCCAGTACTTC.

J is TRBJ2-5 and V is TRBV5-4; tentatively, D is TRBD1 or TRBD2 (5 bases each). The V end was cut by 2 bases, the J end by 3 bases, with 8 bases between. The CDR3 totals 13 residues. Germline V gives CDR1 SGHNT, CDR2 YYREEE (reference sequence). CDR3 residues: CASSFRDEETQYF. The DNA for the CDR3 is TGTGCCAGCAGCTTTAGGGACGAAGAGACCCAGTACTTC.

The gene calls are TRBV6-5 and TRBJ1-2, with TRBD1 as a possible D gene (5 bases). This CDR3 comprises 15 residues. CDR1 is MNHEY, CDR2 SVGAGI, per germline. Trimming stripped 6 bases from V and 4 bases from J, with 18 bases between. CDR3 bases: TGTGCCAGCAGGACCCGTAGGGACCCCATCTATGGCTACACCTTC. It encodes CASRTRRDPIYGYTF.

The chain joins TRBV9 to TRBJ2-5, with unresolved D. V lost 3 bases and J lost 2, with 11 bases in between. The germline V gene has CDR1 SGDLS and CDR2 YYNGEE. The CDR3 is 14 residues long. The CDR3: CASSEAGRQETQYF. The CDR3 nucleotides are TGTGCCAGCAGCGAAGCAGGTAGACAAGAGACCCAGTACTTC.

The gene calls are TRBV27 and TRBJ1-1, with 7 bases lining up with TRBD1. Trimming cost V 0 bases and J 7 bases; bases outside gene matches: 5. The length of the CDR3 is 14 residues. Germline loops: CDR1 MNHEY, CDR2 SMNVEV (reference sequence). CDR3 nucleotides: TGTGCCAGCAGTTTATCGGGACAGTCGGATGAAGCTTTCTTT. It specifies CASSLSGQSDEAFF.

This chain joins TRBV5-5 and TRBJ2-1, with 8 bases aligning to TRBD2. CDR3 length equals 14 residues. Germline CDR1 and CDR2: SGHKS and YYEKEE (reference sequence). V shed 7 bases and J 5 bases; nucleotides not matched to a gene: 8. CDR3 sequence (DNA): TGTGCCAGCCGGCGGGCGGGAGGAGACAATGAGCAGTTCTTC. Amino acids: CASRRAGGDNEQFF.

V gene TRBV9 combines with J gene TRBJ2-7, with a possible D match to TRBD2 (5 bases). CDR3 length: 14 residues. Between the trimmed V and J ends, which lost 0 bases and 5 bases, there was a span of 12 bases. From germline, CDR1 is SGDLS and CDR2 YYNGEE. The CDR3 DNA reads TGTGCCAGCAGCGTAGTCGGGGTCTCGGACGAGCAGTACTTC. It is translated as CASSVVGVSDEQYF.

The chain employs TRBV29-1 and TRBJ2-1; 10 bases line up with TRBD2. Germline V gene sequence: CDR1 SQVTM, CDR2 ANQGSEA. This CDR3 is 16 amino acids long. V shed 4 bases and J 5 bases; nucleotides not matched to a gene: 11. The CDR3 region is CSVVGLLTSGDNEQFF. The CDR3 region has the DNA TGCAGCGTTGTGGGCCTTCTTACTAGCGGGGACAATGAGCAGTTCTTC.

The V gene is TRBV5-6, the J gene TRBJ2-1, with D possibly TRBD2 on 6 matching bases. Germline V gene sequence: CDR1 SGHDT, CDR2 YYEEEE. The CDR3 length is 16 residues. Between the trimmed V and J ends, which lost 7 bases and 1 base, there was a span of 18 bases. The CDR3 sequence is CASGTPTQPSYNEQFF. The CDR3 region has the DNA TGTGCCAGCGGGACTCCGACACAACCTTCCTACAATGAGCAGTTCTTC.

The chain recombines TRBV11-2 with TRBJ2-1; D is unclear. Germline V gene data show CDR1 as SGHAT and CDR2 as FQNNGV. Trimming took off 4 bases at V and 2 bases at J, with 18 bases between the two ends. This CDR3 spans 17 amino acids. CDR3 sequence (DNA): TGTGCCAGCAGCTCCTGGGCCGCTGAAATTACCTACAATGAGCAGTTCTTC. Amino acid sequence: CASSSWAAEITYNEQFF.

The chain uses TRBV18 and TRBJ2-3; 10 nucleotides line up with TRBD2. This CDR3 contains 16 residues. Looked up from germline, CDR1 is KGHSH and CDR2 is LQKENI. With 5 bases clipped from V and 2 bases from J, the junction kept 7 bases outside the gene matches. In DNA form, the CDR3 reads TGTGCCAGCTCAGACCCCGGACTAGCGGTCACAGATACGCAGTATTTT. Translated: CASSDPGLAVTDTQYF.

This rearrangement joins TRBV5-1 to TRBJ2-2; a weak D match, TRBD2 (7 bases). Germline V gene sequence: CDR1 SGHRS, CDR2 YFSETQ. The V end was cut by 1 base, the J end by 6 bases, with 28 bases between. The CDR3 runs to 20 residues. The CDR3 spells CASSLRGQTSARIKSGELFF. For the CDR3, the DNA is TGCGCCAGCAGCTTGAGGGGACAAACTAGCGCGAGAATAAAGTCCGGGGAGCTGTTTTTT.